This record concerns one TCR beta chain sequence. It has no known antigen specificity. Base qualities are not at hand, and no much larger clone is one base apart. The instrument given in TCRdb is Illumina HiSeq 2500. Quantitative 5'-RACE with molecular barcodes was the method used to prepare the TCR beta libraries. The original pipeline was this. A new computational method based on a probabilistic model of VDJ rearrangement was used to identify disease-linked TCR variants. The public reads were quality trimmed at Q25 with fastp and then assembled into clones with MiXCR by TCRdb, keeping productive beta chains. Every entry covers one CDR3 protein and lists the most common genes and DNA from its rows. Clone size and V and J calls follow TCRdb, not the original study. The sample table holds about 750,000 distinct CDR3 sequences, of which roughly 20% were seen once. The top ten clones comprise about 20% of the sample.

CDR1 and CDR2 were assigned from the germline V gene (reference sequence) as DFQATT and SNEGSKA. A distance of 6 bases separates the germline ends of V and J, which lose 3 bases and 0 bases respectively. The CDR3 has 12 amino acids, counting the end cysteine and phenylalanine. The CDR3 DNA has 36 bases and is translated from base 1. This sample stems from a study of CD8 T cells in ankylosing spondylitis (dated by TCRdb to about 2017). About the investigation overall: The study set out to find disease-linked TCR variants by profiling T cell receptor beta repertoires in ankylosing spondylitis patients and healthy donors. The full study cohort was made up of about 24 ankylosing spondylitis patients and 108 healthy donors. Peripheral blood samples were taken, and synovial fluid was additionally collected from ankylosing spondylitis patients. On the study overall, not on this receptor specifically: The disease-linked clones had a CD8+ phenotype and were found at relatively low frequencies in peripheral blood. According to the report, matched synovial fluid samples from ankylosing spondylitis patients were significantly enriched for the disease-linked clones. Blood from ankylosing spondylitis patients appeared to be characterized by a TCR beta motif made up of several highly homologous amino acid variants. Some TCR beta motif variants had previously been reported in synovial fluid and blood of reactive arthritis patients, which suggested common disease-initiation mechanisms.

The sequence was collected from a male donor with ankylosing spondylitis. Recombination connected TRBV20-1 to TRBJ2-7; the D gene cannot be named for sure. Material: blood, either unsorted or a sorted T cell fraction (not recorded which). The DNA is TGCAGTGCTAGGTGGGCCTCCTACGAGCAGTACTTC. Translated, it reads CSARWASYEQYF.